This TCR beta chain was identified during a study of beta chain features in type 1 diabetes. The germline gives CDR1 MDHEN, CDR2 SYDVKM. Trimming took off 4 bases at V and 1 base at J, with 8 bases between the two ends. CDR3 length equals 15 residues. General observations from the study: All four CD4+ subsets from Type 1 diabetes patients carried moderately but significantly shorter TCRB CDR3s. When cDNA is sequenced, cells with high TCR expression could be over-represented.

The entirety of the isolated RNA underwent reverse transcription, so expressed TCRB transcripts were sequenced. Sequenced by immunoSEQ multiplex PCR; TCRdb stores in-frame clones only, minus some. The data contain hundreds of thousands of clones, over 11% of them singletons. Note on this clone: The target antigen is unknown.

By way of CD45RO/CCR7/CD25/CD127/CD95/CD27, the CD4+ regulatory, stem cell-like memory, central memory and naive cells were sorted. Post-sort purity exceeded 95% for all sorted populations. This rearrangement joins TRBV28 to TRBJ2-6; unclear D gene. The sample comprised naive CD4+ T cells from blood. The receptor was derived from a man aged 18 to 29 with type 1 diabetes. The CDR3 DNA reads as TGTGCCAGCAGTTCCCAGGCTTCTGGGGCCAACGTCCTGACTTTC. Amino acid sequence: CASSSQASGANVLTF.